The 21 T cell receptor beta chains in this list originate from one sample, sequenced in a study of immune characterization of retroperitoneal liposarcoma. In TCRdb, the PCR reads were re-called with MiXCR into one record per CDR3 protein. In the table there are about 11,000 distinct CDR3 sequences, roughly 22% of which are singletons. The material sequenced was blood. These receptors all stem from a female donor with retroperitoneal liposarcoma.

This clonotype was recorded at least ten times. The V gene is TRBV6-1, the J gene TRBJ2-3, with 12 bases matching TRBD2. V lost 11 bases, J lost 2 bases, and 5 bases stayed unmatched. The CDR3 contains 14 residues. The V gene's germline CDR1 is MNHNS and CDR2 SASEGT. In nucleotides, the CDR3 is TGTGCCTGCCGACTAGCGGGAGACACAGATACGCAGTATTTT. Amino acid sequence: CACRLAGDTDTQYF.

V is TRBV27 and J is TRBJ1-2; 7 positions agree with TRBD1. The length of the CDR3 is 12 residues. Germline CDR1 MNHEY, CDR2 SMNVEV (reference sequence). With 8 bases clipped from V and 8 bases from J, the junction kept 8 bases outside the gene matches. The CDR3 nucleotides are TGTGCCAGCCCGACAGGGATACGAGGCTACACCTTC. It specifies CASPTGIRGYTF.

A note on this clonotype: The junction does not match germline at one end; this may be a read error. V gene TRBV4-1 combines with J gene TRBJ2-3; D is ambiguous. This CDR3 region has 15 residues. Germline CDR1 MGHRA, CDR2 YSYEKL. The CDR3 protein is CASSQLWRITDTQYF. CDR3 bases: TGTGCCAGCAGCCAACTTTGGCGAATCACAGATACGCAGTATTTT.

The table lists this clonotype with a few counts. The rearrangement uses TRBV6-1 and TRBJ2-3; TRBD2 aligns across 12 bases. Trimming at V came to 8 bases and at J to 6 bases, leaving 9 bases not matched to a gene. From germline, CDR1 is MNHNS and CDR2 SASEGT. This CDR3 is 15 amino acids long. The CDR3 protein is CASGEGLAGPDTQYF. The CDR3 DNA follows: TGTGCCAGCGGGGAGGGACTAGCGGGCCCCGATACGCAGTATTTT.

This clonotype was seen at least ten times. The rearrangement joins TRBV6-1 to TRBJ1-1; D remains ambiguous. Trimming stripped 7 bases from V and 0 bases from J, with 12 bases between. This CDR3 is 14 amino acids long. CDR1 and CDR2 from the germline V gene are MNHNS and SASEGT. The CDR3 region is CASTDVRMNTEAFF. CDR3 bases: TGTGCCAGCACTGATGTCAGGATGAACACTGAAGCTTTCTTT.

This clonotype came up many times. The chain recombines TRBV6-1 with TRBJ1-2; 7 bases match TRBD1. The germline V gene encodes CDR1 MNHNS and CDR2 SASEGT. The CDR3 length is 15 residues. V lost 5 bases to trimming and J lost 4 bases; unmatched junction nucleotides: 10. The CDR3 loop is CASSSLRGGSYGYTF. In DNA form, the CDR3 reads TGTGCCAGCAGTTCACTCAGGGGGGGGAGCTATGGCTACACCTTC.

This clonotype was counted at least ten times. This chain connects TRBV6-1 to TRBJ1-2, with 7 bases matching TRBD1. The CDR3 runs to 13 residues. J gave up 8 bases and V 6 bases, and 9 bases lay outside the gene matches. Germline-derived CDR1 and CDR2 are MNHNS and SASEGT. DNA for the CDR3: TGTGCCAGCAGACCGGGACAGCTCTTCGGCTACACCTTC. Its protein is CASRPGQLFGYTF.

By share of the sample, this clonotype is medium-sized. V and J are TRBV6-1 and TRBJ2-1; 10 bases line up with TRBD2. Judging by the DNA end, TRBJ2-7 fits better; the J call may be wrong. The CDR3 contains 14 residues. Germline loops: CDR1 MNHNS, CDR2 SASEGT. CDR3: CASSPPGLANEQYF. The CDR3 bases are TGTGCCAGCAGCCCACCGGGACTAGCGAATGAGCAGTACTTC.

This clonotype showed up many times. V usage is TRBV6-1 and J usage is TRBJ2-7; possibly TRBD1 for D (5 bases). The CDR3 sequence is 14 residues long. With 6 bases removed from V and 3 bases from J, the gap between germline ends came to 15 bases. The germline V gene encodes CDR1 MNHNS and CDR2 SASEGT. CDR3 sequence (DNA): TGTGCCAGCAGCAGGGCGGCGGAGAGCTACGAGCAGTACTTC. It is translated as CASSRAAESYEQYF.

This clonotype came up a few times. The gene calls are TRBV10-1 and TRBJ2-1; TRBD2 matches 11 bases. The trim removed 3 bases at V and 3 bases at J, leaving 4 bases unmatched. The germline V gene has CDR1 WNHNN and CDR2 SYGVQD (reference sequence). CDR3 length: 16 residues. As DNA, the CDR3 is TGCGCCAGCAGTGACCCCGGGACTAGCGGCTACAATGAGCAGTTCTTC. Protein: CASSDPGTSGYNEQFF.

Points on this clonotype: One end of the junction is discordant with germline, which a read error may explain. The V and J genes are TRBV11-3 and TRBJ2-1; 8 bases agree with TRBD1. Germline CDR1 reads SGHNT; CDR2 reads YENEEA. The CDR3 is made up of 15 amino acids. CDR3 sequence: CASSSSGGAYDEQFF. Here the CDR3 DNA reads TGTGCCAGCAGCTCATCAGGGGGCGCCTACGATGAGCAGTTCTTC.

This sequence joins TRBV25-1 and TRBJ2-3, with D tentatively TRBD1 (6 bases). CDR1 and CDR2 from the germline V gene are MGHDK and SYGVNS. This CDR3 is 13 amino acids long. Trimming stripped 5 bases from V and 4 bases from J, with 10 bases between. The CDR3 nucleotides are TGTGCCAGCAGTAAGGCAGGGGCAGATACGCAGTATTTT. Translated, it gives CASSKAGADTQYF.

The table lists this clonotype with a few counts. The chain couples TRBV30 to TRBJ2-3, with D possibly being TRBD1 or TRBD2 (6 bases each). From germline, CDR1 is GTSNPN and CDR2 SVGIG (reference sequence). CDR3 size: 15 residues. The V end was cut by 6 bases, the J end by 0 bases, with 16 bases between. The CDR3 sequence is CACTAGHSSTDTQYF. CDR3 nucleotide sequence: TGTGCCTGCACCGCGGGACACTCTAGCACAGATACGCAGTATTTT. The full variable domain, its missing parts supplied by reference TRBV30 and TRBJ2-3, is SQTIHQWPATLVQPVGSPLSLECTVEGTSNPNLYWYRQAAGRGLQLLFYSVGIGQISSEVPQNLSASRPQDRQFILSSKKLLLSDSGFYLCACTAGHSSTDTQYFGPGTRLTVL.

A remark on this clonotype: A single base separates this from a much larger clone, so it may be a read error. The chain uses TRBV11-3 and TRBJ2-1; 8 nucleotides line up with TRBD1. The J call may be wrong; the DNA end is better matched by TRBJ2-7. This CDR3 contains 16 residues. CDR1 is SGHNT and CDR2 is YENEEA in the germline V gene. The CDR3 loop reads CASSLGVGRGRGEQYF. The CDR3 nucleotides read TGTGCCAGCAGCTTAGGGGTTGGCAGGGGGCGCGGTGAGCAGTACTTC.

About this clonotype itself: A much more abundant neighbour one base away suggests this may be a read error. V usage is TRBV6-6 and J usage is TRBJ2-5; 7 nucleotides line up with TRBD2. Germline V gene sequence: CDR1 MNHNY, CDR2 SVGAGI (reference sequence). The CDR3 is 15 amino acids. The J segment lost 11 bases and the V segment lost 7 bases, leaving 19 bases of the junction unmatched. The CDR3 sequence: CASKRDDGRYNEQYF. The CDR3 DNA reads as TGTGCCAGCAAACGAGACGACGGGAGGTACAATGAGCAGTACTTC.

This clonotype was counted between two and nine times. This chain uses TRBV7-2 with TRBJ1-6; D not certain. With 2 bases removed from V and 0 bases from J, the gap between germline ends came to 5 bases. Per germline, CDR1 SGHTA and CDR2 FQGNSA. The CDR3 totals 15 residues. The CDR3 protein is CASSLMSSYNSPLHF. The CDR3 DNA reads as TGTGCCAGCAGCTTAATGAGCTCCTATAATTCACCCCTCCACTTT.

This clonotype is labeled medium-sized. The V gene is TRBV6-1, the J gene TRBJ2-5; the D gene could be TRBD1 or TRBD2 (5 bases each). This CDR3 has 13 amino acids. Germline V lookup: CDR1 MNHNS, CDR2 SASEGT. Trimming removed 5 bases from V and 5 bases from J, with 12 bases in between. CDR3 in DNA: TGTGCCAGCAGTTGGGAAGGGGAGGAGACCCAGTACTTC. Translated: CASSWEGEETQYF.

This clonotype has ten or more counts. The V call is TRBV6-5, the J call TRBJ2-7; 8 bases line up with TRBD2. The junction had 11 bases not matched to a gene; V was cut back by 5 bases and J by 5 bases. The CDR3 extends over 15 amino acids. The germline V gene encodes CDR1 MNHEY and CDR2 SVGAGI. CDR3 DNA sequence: TGTGCCAGCAGTCGGGGGGGACTAGGAGAGAACGAGCAGTACTTC. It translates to CASSRGGLGENEQYF.

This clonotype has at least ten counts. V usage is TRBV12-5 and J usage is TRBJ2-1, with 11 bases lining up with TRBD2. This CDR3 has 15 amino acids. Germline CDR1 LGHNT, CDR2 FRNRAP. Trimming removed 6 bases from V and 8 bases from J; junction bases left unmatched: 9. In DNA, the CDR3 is TGTGCTAGTGGCACAACTAGCGGGAGAGGTTATGAGCAGTTCTTC. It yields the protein CASGTTSGRGYEQFF.

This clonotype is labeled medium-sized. DNA for the CDR3: TGTGCCAGCAGTGACCCGGGACTAGCGTTGAGAGAGACCCAGTACTTC. It yields the protein CASSDPGLALRETQYF. The chain links TRBV6-1 to TRBJ2-5, with TRBD2 matching over 10 bases. There are 16 residues in the CDR3. Trimming at V came to 3 bases and at J to 4 bases, leaving 8 bases not matched to a gene. Germline CDR1 reads MNHNS; CDR2 reads SASEGT.

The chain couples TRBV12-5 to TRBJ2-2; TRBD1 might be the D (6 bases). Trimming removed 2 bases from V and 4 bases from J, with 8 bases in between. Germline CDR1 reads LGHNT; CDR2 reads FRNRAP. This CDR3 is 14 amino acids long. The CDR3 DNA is TGTGCTAGTGGTTTGCTGGACAGCACCGGGGAGCTGTTTTTT. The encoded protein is CASGLLDSTGELFF.